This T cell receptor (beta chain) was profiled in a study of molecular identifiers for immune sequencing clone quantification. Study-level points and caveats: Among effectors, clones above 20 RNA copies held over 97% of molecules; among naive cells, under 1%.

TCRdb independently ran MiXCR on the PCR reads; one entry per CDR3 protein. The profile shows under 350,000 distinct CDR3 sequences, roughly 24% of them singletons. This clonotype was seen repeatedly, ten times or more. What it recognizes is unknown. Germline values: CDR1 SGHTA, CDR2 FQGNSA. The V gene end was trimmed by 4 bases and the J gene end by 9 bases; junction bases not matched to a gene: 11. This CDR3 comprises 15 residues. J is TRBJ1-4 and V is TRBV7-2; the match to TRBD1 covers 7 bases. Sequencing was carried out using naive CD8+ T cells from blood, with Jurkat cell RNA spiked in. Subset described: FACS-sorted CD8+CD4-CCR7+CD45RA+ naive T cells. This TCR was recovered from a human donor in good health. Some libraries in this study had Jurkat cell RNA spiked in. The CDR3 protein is CASSSPTGSLKKLFF. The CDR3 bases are TGTGCCAGCAGCTCTCCGACAGGGAGCTTGAAAAAACTGTTTTTT.